This T cell receptor (beta chain) emerged from a study of cytomegalovirus exposure and HLA in healthy donors. Whole-study context: Earlier findings included 117 million unique TCR beta sequences obtained from about 180 million T cells. Within an early data release were about 85 million unique TCRs drawn from HLA-typed donors.

Primers: 60 Vbeta forward and 13 Jbeta reverse. Some clones are missing from TCRdb's copy, which holds only in-frame ones; the method was immunoSEQ multiplex PCR. Of 120,000 to 150,000 clones listed, around 10% are singletons. This clone was found once. What it binds is not known. The study, taken as a whole, reports: In a later analysis, specific HLA alleles were associated with 15,000 to 20,000 TCR beta sequences at a 0.05 false discovery rate.

The CDR3 contains 16 residues. V trimming: 2 bases; J trimming: 4 bases; junction bases outside the gene matches: 8. The germline CDR1 and CDR2 sequences are SGHNT and YYREEE (reference sequence). The V call is TRBV5-4, the J call TRBJ2-1; 8 positions match TRBD1. Sequencing was done on a sample of PBMCs. This clonotype originated in a male donor in good health and CMV-seronegative. CDR3 in DNA: TGTGCCAGCAGCTTTGAGCAGGGGGCGGTTTACAATGAGCAGTTCTTC. Protein: CASSFEQGAVYNEQFF.